A selection of T cell receptor beta chains follows, all from one sample in a study of shared clonotypes between healthy human individuals. The repertoire was sequenced with immunoSEQ multiplex PCR; TCRdb's copy has only in-frame clones and lacks some. This table has 1,400,000 or so clones, 98% appearing once. What was sequenced was naive CD4+ T cells sorted from blood. The receptor set was obtained from a man aged 25 to 40 in good health. Each CDR3 is given without its conserved first and last residue. Each record gives: J gene, V gene, CDR3 protein.

>TRBJ2-5|TRBV11-2
ASSRTRIGETQY
>TRBJ2-5|TRBV28
ASSHRKGRNVEETQY
>TRBJ2-7|TRBV5-1
ASSPGPGDNEQY
>TRBJ2-5|TRBV11-3
ASSSSGTGKETQY
>TRBJ1-4|TRBV10-3
AISGGSLANEKLF
>TRBJ2-2|TRBV29-1
SVGEAITGELF
>TRBJ2-6|TRBV6-1
ASSERAGANVLT
>TRBJ2-7|TRBV10-3
AISELYEQY
>TRBJ1-2|TRBV19
ASSTRQAPGFYGYT
>TRBJ1-4|TRBV19
ASSISGAEEKLF
>TRBJ1-5|TRBV6-5
ASSYAQYSNQPQH
>TRBJ2-2|TRBV27
ASSLSGVPVELF
>TRBJ2-3|TRBV5-5
ASSPQHEGTDTQY
>TRBJ1-2|TRBV27
ASTPKGQGYGYT
>TRBJ2-2|TRBV5-6
ASSSKLWGTNTGELF
>TRBJ2-7|TRBV6-1
ASSDLAGAYEQY
>TRBJ1-2|TRBV5-1
ASSLWAPGTNYGYT
>TRBJ2-2|TRBV18
ASSPAGLVGTGELF
>TRBJ2-4|TRBV28
ATREDSTTKNIQY
>TRBJ1-1|TRBV2
ASSLNGEAF
>TRBJ1-1|TRBV7-3
ASSLIKDTEAF
>TRBJ2-7|TRBV5-1
ASSLEVSSYEQY
>TRBJ2-1|TRBV2
ASRDRVEQF
>TRBJ1-4|TRBV5-8
ASSLLGTTNEKLF
>TRBJ2-5|TRBV5-1
ASSLFGTGFGRETQY
>TRBJ2-1|TRBV9
ASSVSPKGTSGSDEQF
>TRBJ2-5|TRBV18
ASSRQETQY
>TRBJ2-3|TRBV28
ASSRPLIGTQY
>TRBJ2-3|TRBV5-4
ASSLVQVLDTQY
>TRBJ1-2|TRBV5-8
ASSFRQYGYT
>TRBJ2-7|TRBV5-1
ASSWTSGSSSEQY
>TRBJ1-1|TRBV7-2
ASSLNRMNTEAF
>TRBJ2-7|TRBV7-8
ASSLGEGYEQY
>TRBJ2-7|TRBV18
ASSKTGWTTYPYEQY